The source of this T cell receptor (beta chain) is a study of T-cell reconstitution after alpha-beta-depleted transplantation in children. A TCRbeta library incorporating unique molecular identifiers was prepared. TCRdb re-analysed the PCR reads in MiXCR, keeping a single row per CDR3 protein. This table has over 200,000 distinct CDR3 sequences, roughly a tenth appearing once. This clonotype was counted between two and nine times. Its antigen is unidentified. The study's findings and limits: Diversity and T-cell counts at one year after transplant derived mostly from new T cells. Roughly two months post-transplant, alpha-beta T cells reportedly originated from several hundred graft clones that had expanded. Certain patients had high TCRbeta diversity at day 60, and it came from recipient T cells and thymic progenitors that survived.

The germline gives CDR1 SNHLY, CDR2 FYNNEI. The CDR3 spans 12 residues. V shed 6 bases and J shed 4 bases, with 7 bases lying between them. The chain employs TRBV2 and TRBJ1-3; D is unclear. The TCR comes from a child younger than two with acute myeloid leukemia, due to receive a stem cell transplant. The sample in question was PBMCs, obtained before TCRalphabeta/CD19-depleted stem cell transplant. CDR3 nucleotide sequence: TGTGCCAGCAGGCCGCCCGGAAACACCATATATTTT. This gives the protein CASRPPGNTIYF.